Presented here are 10 T cell receptor beta chains from one specimen sequenced in a study of regulatory T cells in long-lasting Graves disease. The time point here: newly diagnosed GD, antithyroid drugs for less than 3 months. From RNA extracted from PBMCs, the TCR library was made. In building TCR beta libraries, iRepertoire HTBI primers were used together with Arm-PCR of CDR3 regions. TCRdb reprocessed the multiplex PCR reads with MiXCR, giving one entry per CDR3 protein. Here the sample spans 300,000 to 450,000 distinct CDR3 sequences, roughly a sixth being singletons. The sequencing used peripheral blood mononuclear cells (PBMCs), collected at new diagnosis, from a patient treated with antithyroid drugs. These receptors originate from a female donor with Graves disease.

The V gene is TRBV4-2, the J gene TRBJ2-7, with 7 bases aligning to TRBD2. The CDR3 is 14 residues long. V lost 8 bases and J lost 2; bases outside the gene matches: 9. Germline loops: CDR1 LGHNA, CDR2 YNFKEQ. The chain's CDR3 is CASSFEGGTYEQYF. The CDR3 DNA sequence: TGTGCCAGCTCCTTCGAGGGAGGGACCTACGAGCAGTACTTC.

This clonotype has at least ten counts. The V gene is TRBV20-1, the J gene TRBJ1-4; D is unresolved. This CDR3 has 14 amino acids. Germline-derived CDR1 and CDR2 are DFQATT and SNEGSKA (reference sequence). Trimming left V 3 bases short and J 0 bases short, with 8 bases between. The CDR3 sequence: CSASSIATNEKLFF. For the CDR3, the DNA is TGCAGTGCTAGCAGCATTGCAACTAATGAAAAACTGTTTTTT.

This clonotype has ten or more counts. The genes are TRBV30 and TRBJ2-7; D uncertain. Germline assignment: CDR1 GTSNPN and CDR2 SVGIG (reference sequence). This CDR3 comprises 11 residues. Trimming took 2 bases from V and 3 from J, leaving 5 bases between them. CDR3 sequence: CAWSFSYEQYF. The CDR3 nucleotides read TGTGCCTGGAGTTTTAGCTACGAGCAGTACTTC.

This clonotype was detected many times. The chain uses TRBV2 and TRBJ1-1; D remains unclear. With 8 bases removed from V and 1 base from J, the gap between germline ends came to 8 bases. There are 12 residues in the CDR3. Germline V gene lookup returns CDR1 SNHLY and CDR2 FYNNEI. The CDR3 sequence: CASLRGNTEAFF. The CDR3 DNA follows: TGTGCCAGCCTGCGGGGGAACACTGAAGCTTTCTTT.

This clonotype showed up many times. The V gene is TRBV7-2, the J gene TRBJ1-1, with D possibly TRBD1 on 5 matching bases. V gave up 5 bases and J gave up 10 bases, with 17 bases separating them. CDR1 is SGHTA, CDR2 FQGNSA, per germline. The CDR3 runs 13 residues. CDR3 amino acids: CASSPPTRVTAFF. CDR3 DNA sequence: TGTGCCAGCAGCCCGCCGACCAGGGTTACAGCTTTCTTT.

This clonotype was observed many times. This chain links TRBV5-1 with TRBJ1-1; 8 bases line up with TRBD1. The trim removed 4 bases at V and 0 bases at J, leaving 11 bases unmatched. Germline V CDR1 and CDR2: SGHRS, YFSETQ. CDR3 length equals 17 residues. Here the CDR3 DNA reads TGCGCCAGCAGCCCTACAGGGGGACTTAAGGTGAACACTGAAGCTTTCTTT. Its translation is CASSPTGGLKVNTEAFF.

There are many counts of this clonotype. The chain links TRBV27 to TRBJ2-5, with 12 bases matching TRBD2. CDR1 is MNHEY, CDR2 SMNVEV, per germline (reference sequence). V dropped 4 bases and J dropped 5; count of bases not matched to a gene: 8. CDR3 length: 16 residues. This chain's CDR3 is CASSSPLAGGGETQYF. The CDR3 region has the DNA TGTGCCAGCAGTTCCCCTCTAGCGGGAGGGGGGGAGACCCAGTACTTC.

This clonotype was counted many times. The chain has TRBV20-1 and TRBJ1-1; D not resolved. V lost 1 base to trimming and J lost 1 base, with 7 bases between them. The CDR3 loop spans 13 amino acids. In germline, CDR1 is DFQATT, CDR2 SNEGSKA (reference sequence). The chain's CDR3 is CSARGRSNTEAFF. CDR3 in DNA: TGCAGTGCTAGAGGGCGGTCGAACACTGAAGCTTTCTTT.

This clonotype was counted only a few times. The junction departs from the called germline gene at one end, perhaps through a read error. The V and J genes are TRBV20-1 and TRBJ2-7; 11 bases map to TRBD2. There are 17 residues in the CDR3. Germline V gene lookup returns CDR1 DFQATT and CDR2 SNEGSKA (reference sequence). The chain's CDR3 is CSASPLDGLAGGYGQYF. The CDR3 region has the DNA TGCAGTGCTAGCCCCTTGGACGGTCTAGCGGGAGGCTACGGGCAGTACTTC.

This clonotype was detected ten times or more. V is TRBV3-1 and J is TRBJ2-1; no definite D call. The CDR3 is made up of 13 amino acids. CDR1 is LGHDT and CDR2 is YNNKEL in the germline V gene (reference sequence). Trimming took 3 bases from V and 4 from J, leaving 7 bases between them. DNA of the CDR3: TGTGCCAGCAGCCAGCAAACGTACAATGAGCAGTTCTTC. Translating it yields CASSQQTYNEQFF.